A single sample gave rise to the 5 T cell receptor beta chains below, sequenced in a study of cytomegalovirus exposure and HLA in healthy donors. With 60 Vbeta and 13 Jbeta primers, the PCR was carried out. Measured with immunoSEQ multiplex PCR; TCRdb has only the in-frame clones, and not every one. The sample lists approximately 150,000 clones; over 70% were seen once. Sequenced: PBMCs. These receptors were obtained from a man aged 18 to 30 in good health and CMV-seropositive.

V and J are TRBV27 and TRBJ1-2; 7 bases align to TRBD1. Losses at the gene ends were 5 bases for V and 2 bases for J; bases not matched to a gene: 5. The germline gives CDR1 MNHEY, CDR2 SMNVEV (reference sequence). This CDR3 is 14 amino acids long. In nucleotides, the CDR3 is TGTGCCAGCAGTCCAAGACAGGGAAACTATGGCTACACCTTC. Translated, it gives CASSPRQGNYGYTF.

The count of this clone is one. This sequence joins TRBV4-1 and TRBJ2-7; tentative D call: TRBD2 (6 bases). Trimming took off 0 bases at V and 4 bases at J, with 10 bases between the two ends. Germline V CDR1 and CDR2: MGHRA, YSYEKL. There are 14 residues in the CDR3. The CDR3 DNA reads TGCGCCAGCAGCCAAGATGGTGCGGGGTACGAGCAGTACTTC. This gives the protein CASSQDGAGYEQYF.

In this sample, this clone turned up a few times. This CDR3 is CASSPLGLAEETQYF. CDR3 sequence (DNA): TGTGCCAGCTCACCCTTGGGACTAGCCGAAGAGACCCAGTACTTC. The chain couples TRBV18 to TRBJ2-5, with 9 bases lining up with TRBD2. Trimming at V came to 3 bases and at J to 3 bases, leaving 5 bases not matched to a gene. CDR1 is KGHSH and CDR2 is LQKENI in the germline V gene. This CDR3 is built from 15 residues. Looking up the rest from reference TRBV18 and TRBJ2-5 gives the full variable domain: NAGVMQNPRHLVRRRGQEARLRCSPMKGHSHVYWYRQLPEEGLKFMVYLQKENIIDESGMPKERFSAEFPKEGPSILRIQQVVRGDSAAYFCASSPLGLAEETQYFGPGTRLLVL.

CDR3 coding DNA: TGCGCCAGCGTCGGGGCGGGATACACCGGGGAGCTGTTTTTT. Residues: CASVGAGYTGELFF. The genes are TRBV5-1 and TRBJ2-2; the D gene is possibly TRBD2 (6 bases). This CDR3 region has 14 residues. V lost 7 bases and J 3 bases, leaving 13 bases between the germline ends. The germline V gene encodes CDR1 SGHRS and CDR2 YFSETQ.

In its sample, this clone was seen once. The chain has TRBV27 and TRBJ2-6, with TRBD1 identical over 8 bases. Germline V gene data show CDR1 as MNHEY and CDR2 as SMNVEV (reference sequence). The V gene end was trimmed by 5 bases and the J gene end by 1 base; junction bases not matched to a gene: 19. This CDR3 is built from 21 residues. The CDR3 protein is CASSLQHPQGQARSGANVLTF. In nucleotides, the CDR3 is TGTGCCAGCAGTCTACAACACCCCCAGGGACAGGCCAGGTCTGGGGCCAACGTCCTGACTTTC.